These 20 T cell receptor beta chains originate from one sample sequenced in a study of blood T cell repertoires in COVID-19. The method was immunoSEQ multiplex PCR; TCRdb's version includes in-frame clones alone and lacks a portion of them. The table shows about 270,000 clones, with 84% occurring only once. The sequencing sample was made of peripheral blood. The receptors stem from a human donor in a cohort sampled during active COVID-19.

The J gene is TRBJ2-5, the V gene TRBV7-2; 10 bases line up with TRBD2. Germline CDR1 and CDR2: SGHTA and FQGNSA. The CDR3 has 13 amino acids. V was clipped by 5 bases and J by 8 bases; unmatched bases: 5. The CDR3 coding sequence is TGTGCCAGCAGCCTCGGACTAGCGGTTACCCAGTACTTC. It is translated as CASSLGLAVTQYF.

This sequence joins TRBV10-1 and TRBJ2-1; D is possibly TRBD2 (6 bases). The germline V and J ends were trimmed by 0 bases and 0 bases, with 18 bases remaining between them. In germline, CDR1 is WNHNN, CDR2 SYGVQD (reference sequence). The CDR3 is made up of 19 amino acids. As DNA, the CDR3 is TGCGCCAGCAGTGAGTCGGGGAAGGTCGGGGGAAGCTCCTACAATGAGCAGTTCTTC. As protein: CASSESGKVGGSSYNEQFF.

The chain employs TRBV13 and TRBJ2-7; D is possibly TRBD2 (6 bases). The length of the CDR3 is 18 residues. The germline V gene has CDR1 PRHDT and CDR2 FYEKMQ (reference sequence). V lost 2 bases and J 2 bases, leaving 22 bases between the germline ends. This CDR3 reads CASSLLIGAGNVPYEQYF. The CDR3 region has the DNA TGTGCCAGCAGCTTATTAATTGGGGCGGGGAATGTCCCCTACGAGCAGTACTTC.

This clone appeared a single time. CDR3 DNA sequence: TGTGCCATCAGTGAAATCCTAGCGGACACAGATACGCAGTATTTT. This codes for CAISEILADTDTQYF. This chain uses TRBV10-3 with TRBJ2-3; 7 bases match TRBD2. J lost 2 bases, V lost 3 bases, and 5 bases had no gene match. The CDR3 runs 15 residues. CDR1 is ENHRY, CDR2 SYGVKD, per germline.

This clone was found a few times. CDR3 region: CASSYTKVRDQPQHF. The CDR3 DNA reads TGTGCCAGCAGTTATACGAAGGTTCGGGATCAGCCCCAGCATTTT. The chain has TRBV6-7 and TRBJ1-5; no definite D call. TRBV6-7 is noted as an ORF with a role that remains uncertain. This CDR3 contains 15 residues. Trimming shortened V by 3 bases and J by 5 bases, and 14 bases separated the two germline ends.

V and J are TRBV7-2 and TRBJ1-3; D gene unclear. CDR3 length equals 14 residues. The V end was cut by 5 bases, the J end by 2 bases, with 10 bases between. Germline CDR1 reads SGHTA; CDR2 reads FQGNSA. CDR3 DNA sequence: TGTGCCAGCAGCGCGGACGGGGCTGGAAACACCATATATTTT. Translation: CASSADGAGNTIYF.

CDR3 region: CASSWGLNSPLHF. CDR3 sequence (DNA): TGTGCCAGCAGCTGGGGCCTTAATTCACCCCTCCACTTT. This sequence joins TRBV7-8 and TRBJ1-6, with D possibly being TRBD1 (5 bases). The CDR3 is 13 residues long. From germline, CDR1 is SGHVS and CDR2 FQNEAQ. V was cut by 4 bases and J by 6 bases, with 7 bases left in between.

This chain joins TRBV24-1 and TRBJ2-7; TRBD2 aligns across 8 bases. Germline values: CDR1 KGHDR, CDR2 SFDVKD. The CDR3 has 14 amino acids. J gave up 3 bases and V 6 bases, and 6 bases lay outside the gene matches. The CDR3 here is CATSMSGRDYEQYF. CDR3 in DNA: TGTGCCACCAGTATGAGCGGGAGAGACTACGAGCAGTACTTC.

This clone was seen a few times. The chain carries TRBV6-5 and TRBJ1-3; D unclear. There are 15 residues in the CDR3. V lost 0 bases, J lost 3 bases, and 9 bases lay in between. Germline V gene sequence: CDR1 MNHEY, CDR2 SVGAGI. CDR3 amino acids: CASSYSIGVGNTIYF. The CDR3 nucleotides read TGTGCCAGCAGTTACTCGATCGGGGTTGGAAACACCATATATTTT.

The gene calls are TRBV28 and TRBJ1-6, with TRBD1 matching over 7 bases. Per the germline V gene, CDR1 is MDHEN and CDR2 is SYDVKM. This CDR3 is built from 22 residues. V lost 6 bases and J lost 0; bases outside the gene matches: 23. This CDR3 is CASSPSTGQAISVRSYNSPLHF. CDR3 in DNA: TGTGCCAGCAGCCCCTCCACCGGACAGGCGATTAGCGTTCGCTCCTATAATTCACCCCTCCACTTT.

The V and J genes are TRBV6-6 and TRBJ1-6; D is perhaps TRBD1 (5 bases). The CDR3 covers 14 residues. The V and J ends lost 2 bases and 10 bases respectively, with 12 bases between them. Germline CDR1 reads MNHNY; CDR2 reads SVGAGI (reference sequence). The CDR3 nucleotides read TGTGCCAGCAGTTACGGGACTCGAAAATCACCCCTCCACTTT. This gives the protein CASSYGTRKSPLHF.

The V call is TRBV14, the J call TRBJ2-1; 12 bases line up with TRBD2. CDR3 size: 15 residues. Per germline, CDR1 SGHDN and CDR2 FVKESK. Trimming at V came to 4 bases and at J to 4 bases, leaving 2 bases not matched to a gene. As DNA, the CDR3 is TGTGCCAGCAGCCTGGGGACTAGCGGGTACAATGAGCAGTTCTTC. It is translated as CASSLGTSGYNEQFF.

The rearrangement uses TRBV4-2 and TRBJ2-7, with D tentatively TRBD1 (6 bases). V lost 2 bases and J lost 0, with 14 bases in between. In germline, CDR1 is LGHNA, CDR2 YNFKEQ. The CDR3 loop spans 16 amino acids. The CDR3: CASSQTSGTSSYEQYF. The CDR3, as DNA: TGTGCCAGCAGCCAAACGTCCGGGACATCCTCCTACGAGCAGTACTTC.

The CDR3 nucleotides read TGTGCCAGCAGCTTAGTGGGAGGGGGGTTAACCTACGAGCAGTACTTC. Translated, it gives CASSLVGGGLTYEQYF. The V and J genes are TRBV11-2 and TRBJ2-7; possibly TRBD2 for D (7 bases). Trimming took 1 base from V and 2 from J, leaving 15 bases between them. Germline loops: CDR1 SGHAT, CDR2 FQNNGV. The CDR3 runs 16 residues.

This clone was seen only a few times. The chain recombines TRBV19 with TRBJ2-7, with D perhaps matching TRBD1 (5 bases). Germline V gene sequence: CDR1 LNHDA, CDR2 SQIVND (reference sequence). The CDR3 consists of 14 residues. Trimming took 1 base from V and 0 from J, leaving 7 bases between them. Here the CDR3 DNA reads TGTGCCAGTAGTATAGGGACAAACTCCTACGAGCAGTACTTC. As protein: CASSIGTNSYEQYF. Full variable domain (missing parts from reference TRBV19 and TRBJ2-7): DGGITQSPKYLFRKEGQNVTLSCEQNLNHDAMYWYRQDPGQGLRLIYYSQIVNDFQKGDIAEGYSVSREKKESFPLTVTSAQKNPTAFYLCASSIGTNSYEQYFGPGTRLTVT.

The rearrangement joins TRBV10-3 to TRBJ1-1; D uncertain. CDR3 size: 12 residues. Germline V gene sequence: CDR1 ENHRY, CDR2 SYGVKD. Deletions cut 0 bases from V and 6 bases from J, with 5 bases between. The CDR3 DNA reads as TGTGCCATCAGTGAGTCGTCCTCTGAAGCTTTCTTT. It codes for CAISESSSEAFF.

The genes are TRBV28 and TRBJ1-5; D gene unclear. The V end lost 6 bases, the J end lost 5 bases, and 8 bases lay between the germline ends. This CDR3 contains 12 residues. The V gene's germline CDR1 is MDHEN and CDR2 SYDVKM. The chain's CDR3 is CASSLFDQPQHF. The CDR3 DNA reads as TGTGCCAGCAGCCTTTTTGATCAGCCCCAGCATTTT.

This chain links TRBV7-8 with TRBJ1-4; D is possibly TRBD1 (6 bases). Per germline, CDR1 SGHVS and CDR2 FQNEAQ. The CDR3 length is 15 residues. Trimming pared 0 bases from V and 4 bases from J, leaving 9 bases between. CDR3 amino acids: CASSLAAQGNEKLFF. The DNA for the CDR3 is TGTGCCAGCAGCTTAGCTGCACAGGGTAATGAAAAACTGTTTTTT.

The chain carries TRBV7-2 and TRBJ2-3; tentatively, D is TRBD1 (6 bases). CDR3 length: 16 amino acids. With 1 base removed from V and 0 bases from J, the gap between germline ends came to 11 bases. Per the germline V gene, CDR1 is SGHTA and CDR2 is FQGNSA. The CDR3 sequence: CASSLGPGTSTDTQYF. CDR3 nucleotides: TGTGCCAGCAGCTTAGGTCCGGGGACAAGCACAGATACGCAGTATTTT.

The rearrangement joins TRBV15 to TRBJ2-4; perhaps TRBD1 as D (6 bases). Trimming pared 0 bases from V and 3 bases from J, leaving 21 bases between. Germline assignment: CDR1 LNHNV and CDR2 YYDKDF (reference sequence). The CDR3 has 19 residues. The CDR3: CATSRDFGQPVLVKNIQYF. The CDR3 bases are TGTGCCACCAGCAGAGATTTTGGACAGCCGGTCTTGGTCAAAAACATTCAGTACTTC. The variable domain in full, completed from reference TRBV15 and TRBJ2-4, reads DAMVIQNPRYQVTQFGKPVTLSCSQTLNHNVMYWYQQKSSQAPKLLFHYYDKDFNNEADTPDNFQSRRPNTSFCFLDIRSPGLGDTAMYLCATSRDFGQPVLVKNIQYFGAGTRLSVL.